The clone carrying this T cell receptor beta chain was seen ten or more times. As yet, its antigen is unknown. RNA transcripts were the template for amplifying TCR beta CDR3 regions. The HTBI primer set served for first-round RT-PCR of the TCR CDR3. One entry per CDR3 protein results from TCRdb running MiXCR on the multiplex PCR reads. The repertoire holds about 350,000 distinct CDR3 sequences, with roughly 15% as singletons. This sample is part of a study of T cells in Graves' hyperthyroidism and ophthalmopathy. Study observations and caveats: Also found in blood were most expanded thyroid clonotypes above 0.001.

From germline, CDR1 is SNHLY and CDR2 FYNNEI. V gave up 7 bases and J gave up 1 base; unmatched junction bases: 8. This CDR3 has 16 residues. This TCR was recovered from a woman aged 55-69 years with Graves' ophthalmopathy. The chain couples TRBV2 to TRBJ2-3, with TRBD2 identical over 10 bases. Sequencing was performed on blood. The DNA for the CDR3 is TGTGCCAGCACCCAGCGGCTAGCGGGGGGCACAGATACGCAGTATTTT. It translates to CASTQRLAGGTDTQYF. Complete variable domain (other parts from reference TRBV2 and TRBJ2-3): EPEVTQTPSHQVTQMGQEVILRCVPISNHLYFYWYRQILGQKVEFLVSFYNNEISEKSEIFDDQFSVERPDGSNFTLKIRSTKLEDSAMYFCASTQRLAGGTDTQYFGPGTRLTVL.